The rows below give T cell receptor beta chains drawn from one sample of a study of early T cells in non-severe SARS-CoV-2 infection. One entry per CDR3 protein results from TCRdb running MiXCR on the 5' RACE reads. The sample includes more than 80,000 distinct CDR3 sequences, approximately 9.9% seen only once; the top ten take 4.5% to 5.5%. Sequencing input: whole blood. These receptor sequences come from an adult who was a healthcare worker with PCR-confirmed SARS-CoV-2 infection or an uninfected control (not recorded which). Each CDR3 is given with its conserved first and last residue. D genes are given only for firm matches. Clone size is stated in some rows and not others, as once, few, many or a class when expanded.

size: many; D: .; V: TRBV7-9; J: TRBJ2-2; DNA: TGTGCCAGCACCCTGGCCGGGGAGCTGTTTTTT; CDR3: CASTLAGELFF
size: many; D: TRBD1; V: TRBV12-5; J: TRBJ2-2; DNA: TGTGCTAGTGGTTTGCTCATCCCGGCCAGGACAGGGAAGCCCGGGGAGCTGTTTTTT; CDR3: CASGLLIPARTGKPGELFF
size: many; D: TRBD1; V: TRBV6-6; J: TRBJ2-1; DNA: TGTGCCAGCAAGGGACAGGATCCCTACAATGAGCAGTTCTTC; CDR3: CASKGQDPYNEQFF
size: few; D: TRBD2; V: TRBV12-3/TRBV12-4; J: TRBJ2-1; DNA: TGTGCCAGCAGTCAAGAACGGACTAGCGGGAGAAGGAATGAGCAGTTCTTC; CDR3: CASSQERTSGRRNEQFF
size: many; D: .; V: TRBV28; J: TRBJ1-1; DNA: TGTGCCAGCAGTTCAGGGGATTACACTGAAGCTTTCTTT; CDR3: CASSSGDYTEAFF
size: few; D: TRBD1; V: TRBV3-1; J: TRBJ1-4; DNA: TGTGCCAGCAGCCACTACAGGGGGCTCCCCGCTAATGAAAAACTGTTTTTT; CDR3: CASSHYRGLPANEKLFF
size: many; D: .; V: TRBV27; J: TRBJ1-5; DNA: TGTGCCAGCAAGGGACCCGTGGGTCAGCCCCAGCATTTT; CDR3: CASKGPVGQPQHF
size: many; D: .; V: TRBV5-1; J: TRBJ2-5; DNA: TGCGCCAGCAGCTCAGGGCCCCCCCAAGAGACCCAGTACTTC; CDR3: CASSSGPPQETQYF
size: few; D: .; V: TRBV20-1; J: TRBJ1-2; DNA: TGCAGTGCTAGAAATGGCCCTGGAACAGGCTACACCTTC; CDR3: CSARNGPGTGYTF
size: few; D: .; V: TRBV5-1; J: TRBJ1-1; DNA: TGCGCCAGCAGCTTGCTCCCAGGGGACAACACTGAAGCTTTCTTT; CDR3: CASSLLPGDNTEAFF
size: .; D: .; V: TRBV6-5; J: TRBJ1-3; DNA: TGTGCCAGCAGTTACTGGGTGGGCAGGCACTCTGGAAACACCATATATTTT; CDR3: CASSYWVGRHSGNTIYF
size: .; D: TRBD2; V: TRBV18; J: TRBJ2-1; DNA: TGTGCCAGCTCAACCTATCTAGCGGGGGTTGAGCAGTTCTTC; CDR3: CASSTYLAGVEQFF
size: .; D: .; V: TRBV28; J: TRBJ2-1; DNA: TGTGCCAGCAGTTGGTTGCTGACGGGGGCCGGGGATGAGCAGTTCTTC; CDR3: CASSWLLTGAGDEQFF
size: many; D: .; V: TRBV3-1; J: TRBJ2-4; DNA: TGTGCCAGCAGCCAAGATGGTACCAAAAACATTCAGTACTTC; CDR3: CASSQDGTKNIQYF
size: many; D: .; V: TRBV12-3/TRBV12-4; J: TRBJ2-5; DNA: TGTGCCAGCAGTTTAATCCTAGAGACCCAGTACTTC; CDR3: CASSLILETQYF
size: once; D: TRBD1; V: TRBV14; J: TRBJ2-3; DNA: TGTGCCAGCAGCCAATCACAGGGGGATACGCAGTATTTT; CDR3: CASSQSQGDTQYF
size: many; D: .; V: TRBV20-1; J: TRBJ2-2; DNA: TGCAGTGCTAGCAAGGCCATCAACACCGGGGAGCTGTTTTTT; CDR3: CSASKAINTGELFF
size: .; D: .; V: TRBV5-1; J: TRBJ2-7; DNA: TGCGCCAGCAGCGTTACAACTGGGACGGTGACCTACGAGCAGTACTTC; CDR3: CASSVTTGTVTYEQYF
size: .; D: TRBD1; V: TRBV29-1; J: TRBJ1-4; DNA: TGCAGCGCTCGACAGGGTCGACTGGCTAATGAAAAACTGTTTTTT; CDR3: CSARQGRLANEKLFF
size: few; D: .; V: TRBV18; J: TRBJ1-6; DNA: TGTGCCAGCTCACCCGATGGGGATTCACCCCTCCACTTT; CDR3: CASSPDGDSPLHF
size: few; D: .; V: TRBV9; J: TRBJ2-4; DNA: TGTGCCAGCAGCTCTGGAGCCAAAAACATTCAGTACTTC; CDR3: CASSSGAKNIQYF
size: many; D: TRBD2; V: TRBV19; J: TRBJ2-7; DNA: TGTGCCAGTAGTAAGTGGGACCTAGCGGACCCTCTTGGCGAGCAGTACTTC; CDR3: CASSKWDLADPLGEQYF
size: few; D: TRBD2; V: TRBV20-1; J: TRBJ2-3; DNA: TGCAGTGTTATAGCGGGGAGCACAGATACGCAGTATTTT; CDR3: CSVIAGSTDTQYF
size: many; D: TRBD1; V: TRBV6-5; J: TRBJ2-2; DNA: TGTGCCAGCAGTTACTACAGGGGTCGGGAGCTGTTTTTT; CDR3: CASSYYRGRELFF
size: many; D: .; V: TRBV6-5; J: TRBJ2-2; DNA: TGTGCCAGCAGTTACTTTGTGAACACCGGGGAGCTGTTTTTT; CDR3: CASSYFVNTGELFF
size: many; D: TRBD2; V: TRBV29-1; J: TRBJ2-1; DNA: TGCAGCGTTGAAGATCCTAGCGGGCGTAGTAATGAGCAGTTCTTC; CDR3: CSVEDPSGRSNEQFF
size: .; D: TRBD2; V: TRBV19; J: TRBJ2-2; DNA: TGTGCCAGTAGTATCCACCGGGGGGCCGGGGAGCTGTTTTTT; CDR3: CASSIHRGAGELFF
size: few; D: .; V: TRBV7-8; J: TRBJ2-2; DNA: TGTGCCAGCAGCCCTGGTGGTGGCAGCTCGAACACCGGGGAGCTGTTTTTT; CDR3: CASSPGGGSSNTGELFF
size: few; D: .; V: TRBV4-2; J: TRBJ2-7; DNA: TGTGCCAGCAGCCAAGGCCGGCAGTTCGACTACGAGCAGTACTTC; CDR3: CASSQGRQFDYEQYF
size: .; D: .; V: TRBV7-2; J: TRBJ2-3; DNA: TGTGCCAGCAGCTTAGAAGGTTCCAGGAGCACAGATACGCAGTATTTT; CDR3: CASSLEGSRSTDTQYF
size: many; D: .; V: TRBV19; J: TRBJ1-5; DNA: TGTGCCAGTACCCCAGGGTCCAATCAGCCCCAGCATTTT; CDR3: CASTPGSNQPQHF
size: .; D: TRBD1; V: TRBV28; J: TRBJ1-2; DNA: TGTGCCAGCAGTCCGGGGGACAGGTACTATGGCTACACCTTC; CDR3: CASSPGDRYYGYTF
size: .; D: TRBD1; V: TRBV7-2; J: TRBJ2-4; DNA: TGTGCCAGCAGCCGGGACAGTGGTGAAAGCATTCAGTACTTC; CDR3: CASSRDSGESIQYF
size: .; D: TRBD1; V: TRBV24-1; J: TRBJ2-3; DNA: TGTGCCACCAGCCCAGGGGGTAACCAGCGCACAGATACGCAGTATTTT; CDR3: CATSPGGNQRTDTQYF
size: many; D: .; V: TRBV20-1; J: TRBJ2-7; DNA: TGCAGTGCTAGAGGATCAAGGACAGTCGCCTACGAGCAGTACTTC; CDR3: CSARGSRTVAYEQYF
size: many; D: TRBD1; V: TRBV18; J: TRBJ1-1; DNA: TGTGCCAGCTCACCCCGGGACAGGGGGGAAGCTTTCTTT; CDR3: CASSPRDRGEAFF
size: many; D: TRBD1; V: TRBV24-1; J: TRBJ2-5; DNA: TGTGCCACCAGTGATACGGACAGGGGCGGGGAGACCCAGTACTTC; CDR3: CATSDTDRGGETQYF
size: once; D: TRBD2; V: TRBV4-2; J: TRBJ2-3; DNA: TGTGCCAGCAGCCAACGGACTAGCGGGGGGGCAGTAACAGATACGCAGTATTTT; CDR3: CASSQRTSGGAVTDTQYF
size: .; D: .; V: TRBV7-2; J: TRBJ2-1; DNA: TGTGCCAGCAGCTCCCGACAGACCAGCTTGGATGAGCAGTTCTTC; CDR3: CASSSRQTSLDEQFF
size: .; D: TRBD2; V: TRBV27; J: TRBJ2-7; DNA: TGTGCCAGCAGACCGGGACTAGTGTACGAGCAGTACTTC; CDR3: CASRPGLVYEQYF
size: few; D: .; V: TRBV12-3/TRBV12-4; J: TRBJ2-1; DNA: TGTGCCAGCACAGGTGAAAACTCCTACAATGAGCAGTTCTTC; CDR3: CASTGENSYNEQFF
size: .; D: TRBD1; V: TRBV29-1; J: TRBJ1-1; DNA: TGCAGCACCAACAGGGGGTTGGTGAACACTGAAGCTTTCTTT; CDR3: CSTNRGLVNTEAFF